These T cell receptor beta chains were read from a single sample in a study of pediatric ulcerative colitis. Here immunoSEQ multiplex PCR was the method, and the copy in TCRdb shows in-frame clones only, minus some. The sample has thousands of clones; about 90% are singletons. Sequencing was performed on blood. These receptor sequences come from a girl aged 5 to 17 who was a control in a study of pediatric ulcerative colitis. The CDR3 runs from the conserved cysteine through the conserved F or W. Fields, in order: J gene, V gene, CDR3 length, CDR3 protein.

J gene: TRBJ2-1; V gene: TRBV6-1; CDR3 length: 15; CDR3 protein: CASSEAGGSYNEQFF
J gene: TRBJ2-7; V gene: TRBV9; CDR3 length: 12; CDR3 protein: CASSADSYEQYF
J gene: TRBJ1-5; V gene: TRBV10-3; CDR3 length: 12; CDR3 protein: CATAHSNQPQHF
J gene: TRBJ2-2; V gene: TRBV5-6; CDR3 length: 15; CDR3 protein: CASSLTIAGRRELFF
J gene: TRBJ2-1; V gene: TRBV10-3; CDR3 length: 15; CDR3 protein: CAISGGLADSGEQFF
J gene: TRBJ2-3; V gene: TRBV5-1; CDR3 length: 18; CDR3 protein: CASSLVGNGGRWTDTQYF
J gene: TRBJ2-1; V gene: TRBV4-2; CDR3 length: 13; CDR3 protein: CASSHVGQGEQFF
J gene: TRBJ1-4; V gene: TRBV6-5; CDR3 length: 15; CDR3 protein: CASSYRGREAEKLFF
J gene: TRBJ1-5; V gene: TRBV28; CDR3 length: 14; CDR3 protein: CASVPVSTVQPQHF
J gene: TRBJ2-5; V gene: TRBV5-1; CDR3 length: 14; CDR3 protein: CASSLGGQPETQYF
J gene: TRBJ1-1; V gene: TRBV7-3; CDR3 length: 14; CDR3 protein: CASSLDRENTEAFF
J gene: TRBJ1-1; V gene: TRBV4-1; CDR3 length: 12; CDR3 protein: CASSQEAGGAFF
J gene: TRBJ2-7; V gene: TRBV4-3; CDR3 length: 17; CDR3 protein: CASSQDRGLAQTYEQYF
J gene: TRBJ1-3; V gene: TRBV18; CDR3 length: 19; CDR3 protein: CASSPPVPGQGKAGNTIYF
J gene: TRBJ2-1; V gene: TRBV19; CDR3 length: 16; CDR3 protein: CASSRLAAQSYNEQFF
J gene: TRBJ1-2; V gene: TRBV7-2; CDR3 length: 14; CDR3 protein: CASSLGRLSYGYTF
J gene: TRBJ2-7; V gene: TRBV18; CDR3 length: 17; CDR3 protein: CASSPPEMAGRLDEQYF
J gene: TRBJ1-1; V gene: TRBV18; CDR3 length: 16; CDR3 protein: CASSPPGGLGNTEAFF
J gene: TRBJ2-7; V gene: TRBV5-1; CDR3 length: 12; CDR3 protein: CASSSPGYEQYF
J gene: TRBJ2-7; V gene: TRBV7-9; CDR3 length: 15; CDR3 protein: CASSLARGLYYEQYF
J gene: TRBJ2-2; V gene: TRBV28; CDR3 length: 14; CDR3 protein: CASRRTGSTGELFF
J gene: TRBJ1-2; V gene: TRBV28; CDR3 length: 14; CDR3 protein: CASSFQGLNYGYTF
J gene: TRBJ1-1; V gene: TRBV7-9; CDR3 length: 15; CDR3 protein: CASSYGQGLSSEAFF
J gene: TRBJ1-1; V gene: TRBV6-1; CDR3 length: 14; CDR3 protein: CASEWGSTNTEAFF
J gene: TRBJ1-5; V gene: TRBV6-1; CDR3 length: 16; CDR3 protein: CASSETRTHSNQPQHF
J gene: TRBJ2-2; V gene: TRBV27; CDR3 length: 16; CDR3 protein: CASSLGLAANTGELFF
J gene: TRBJ2-5; V gene: TRBV18; CDR3 length: 14; CDR3 protein: CASSRTGGQETQYF
J gene: TRBJ2-1; V gene: TRBV11-2; CDR3 length: 13; CDR3 protein: CASSLVLAGVQFF
J gene: TRBJ2-6; V gene: TRBV9; CDR3 length: 17; CDR3 protein: CASSGGTGGFGANVLTF
J gene: TRBJ2-1; V gene: TRBV28; CDR3 length: 16; CDR3 protein: CASSFIAGLGGNEQFF
J gene: TRBJ2-7; V gene: TRBV5-4; CDR3 length: 12; CDR3 protein: CASSLDGYEQYF
J gene: TRBJ2-7; V gene: TRBV7-9; CDR3 length: 12; CDR3 protein: CASSLQDYEQYF
J gene: TRBJ2-3; V gene: TRBV28; CDR3 length: 16; CDR3 protein: CASSLYGGRALDTQYF